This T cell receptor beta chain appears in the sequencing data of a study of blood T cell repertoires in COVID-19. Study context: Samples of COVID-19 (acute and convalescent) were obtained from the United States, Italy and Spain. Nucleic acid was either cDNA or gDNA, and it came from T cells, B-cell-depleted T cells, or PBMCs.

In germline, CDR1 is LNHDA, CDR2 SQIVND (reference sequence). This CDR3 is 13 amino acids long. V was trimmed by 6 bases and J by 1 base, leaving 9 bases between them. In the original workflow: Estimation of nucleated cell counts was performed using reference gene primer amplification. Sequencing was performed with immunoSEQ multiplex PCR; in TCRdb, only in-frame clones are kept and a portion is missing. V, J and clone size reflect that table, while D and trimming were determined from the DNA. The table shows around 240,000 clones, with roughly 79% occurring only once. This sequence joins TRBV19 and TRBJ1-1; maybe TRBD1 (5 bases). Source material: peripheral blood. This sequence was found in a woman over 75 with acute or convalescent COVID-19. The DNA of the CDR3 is TGTGCCAGTAGGGCCCAGGGGAACACTGAAGCTTTCTTT. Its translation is CASRAQGNTEAFF.